This T cell receptor beta chain was recovered during a study of shared clonotypes between healthy human individuals. As for the study in general: A few men and a couple of women, aged 18 to 49, were donors.

There were only Caucasian adults among the donors, and all lived in Nashville, Tennessee. The CDR3 contains 14 residues. Looked up from germline, CDR1 is GTSNPN and CDR2 is SVGIG (reference sequence). The assay used deep level. Produced via immunoSEQ multiplex PCR; TCRdb's table is partial and in-frame only. The top ten clones hold 9.5% to 15% of a sample with over 400,000 clones, around 73% of them seen once. Remarks on this clone: The junction shows a germline mismatch at one end, possibly a read error.

The source of this sequence is a woman aged 40 to 55 in good health. Some clones in this sample may be carry-over from other donors' samples. Sequences were obtained from PBMCs. The genes are TRBV30 and TRBJ2-1; 8 bases line up with TRBD2. The CDR3 here is CAWSGPGGYIEQFF. CDR3 sequence (DNA): TGTGCCTGGAGTGGACCGGGAGGGTACATTGAGCAGTTCTTC.